A single sample is the source of the 7 T cell receptor beta chains below, sequenced in a study of OX40 agonist ivuxolimab in advanced cancers. Sequencing was performed with immunoSEQ multiplex PCR; in TCRdb, only in-frame clones are kept and a portion is missing. This table has 75,000 to 95,000 clones, 90% appearing once. Sequenced here: CD4+ or CD8+ T cells sorted from blood, sampled in a trial of the OX40 agonist ivuxolimab. All receptors come from an adult with an advanced solid tumor such as melanoma, head and neck, liver or kidney cancer.

The CDR3 reads CASSNKGGSRETQYF. The CDR3 region has the DNA TGTGCCAGCAGTAACAAAGGGGGTTCACGTGAGACCCAGTACTTC. The chain is built from TRBV6-5 and TRBJ2-5, with D tentatively TRBD1 (6 bases). Deletions cut 5 bases from V and 5 bases from J, with 18 bases between. Germline CDR1 and CDR2: MNHEY and SVGAGI. The CDR3 consists of 15 residues.

The chain recombines TRBV23-1 with TRBJ2-5; tentative D call: TRBD2 (5 bases). Matching the DNA end better, TRBJ2-7 makes the J call doubtful. TRBV23-1 qualifies as an ORF whose function is uncertain. This CDR3 contains 13 residues. The DNA for the CDR3 is TGCGCCAGCAGTCTGGAGCGGCGCTACGAGCAGTACTTC. This gives the protein CASSLERRYEQYF.

The chain has TRBV27 and TRBJ2-2; D is ambiguous. The length of the CDR3 is 13 residues. Germline CDR1 is MNHEY and CDR2 is SMNVEV (reference sequence). V gave up 2 bases and J gave up 1 base, with 2 bases separating them. In nucleotides, the CDR3 is TGTGCCAGCAGTTTAATGAACACCGGGGAGCTGTTTTTT. Amino acid sequence: CASSLMNTGELFF.

The rearrangement links TRBV5-4 to TRBJ1-1; no clear D gene. Trimming removed 2 bases at V and 0 bases at J, with 14 bases between. The CDR3 totals 16 residues. Germline values: CDR1 SGHNT, CDR2 YYREEE (reference sequence). The CDR3 DNA sequence: TGTGCCAGCAGCTTCGACCGATCGAGCATGAACACTGAAGCTTTCTTT. As protein: CASSFDRSSMNTEAFF.

The sample holds one count of this clone. This chain links TRBV27 with TRBJ1-1, with D possibly being TRBD1 (5 bases). From germline, CDR1 is MNHEY and CDR2 SMNVEV (reference sequence). With 5 bases removed from V and 8 bases from J, the gap between germline ends came to 12 bases. There are 12 residues in the CDR3. The CDR3 DNA sequence: TGTGCCAGCAGTCAGGTTGAGGGGGAAGCTTTCTTT. Its protein is CASSQVEGEAFF.

The chain carries TRBV4-1 and TRBJ2-7; 7 nucleotides match TRBD2. CDR3 length equals 14 residues. The trim removed 4 bases at V and 4 bases at J, leaving 7 bases unmatched. Germline V gene data show CDR1 as MGHRA and CDR2 as YSYEKL. The CDR3 is CASSPTAGEYEQYF. CDR3 coding DNA: TGCGCCAGCAGCCCTACGGCGGGAGAATACGAGCAGTACTTC.

The V and J genes are TRBV4-1 and TRBJ2-1, with a tentative D call TRBD2 (5 bases). Between the trimmed V and J ends, which lost 3 bases and 3 bases, there was a span of 12 bases. Germline V gene data show CDR1 as MGHRA and CDR2 as YSYEKL. This CDR3 region has 15 residues. The CDR3 nucleotides are TGCGCCAGCAGCCAGACCCCTAGCAGCTACAATGAGCAGTTCTTC. Translated, it gives CASSQTPSSYNEQFF.